The 30 T cell receptor beta chains listed next were all sequenced from one sample in a study of blood T cell repertoires in COVID-19. Profiled with immunoSEQ multiplex PCR; TCRdb holds only in-frame clones, not every one. The table lists roughly 110,000 clones, around 82% of them singletons, with 4% to 5.5% in the top ten. The material sequenced was peripheral blood. The receptor set was obtained from a human donor in a cohort sampled during active COVID-19.

The chain has TRBV7-9 and TRBJ2-5; 9 bases agree with TRBD1. The CDR3 is 16 amino acids. The junction had 10 bases not matched to a gene; V was cut back by 5 bases and J by 3 bases. Per the germline V gene, CDR1 is SEHNR and CDR2 is FQNEAQ (reference sequence). The CDR3 DNA follows: TGTGCCAGCAGCCCCAAGGGACAGGGCCTCGAAGAGACCCAGTACTTC. Translation: CASSPKGQGLEETQYF.

The V and J genes are TRBV9 and TRBJ1-2; D remains ambiguous. Germline V gene sequence: CDR1 SGDLS, CDR2 YYNGEE. This CDR3 has 13 amino acids. Trimming took 4 bases from V and 7 from J, leaving 14 bases between them. The CDR3 sequence: CASSPAHLGGYTF. CDR3 DNA sequence: TGTGCCAGCAGCCCCGCCCATCTCGGTGGCTACACCTTC.

This chain uses TRBV18 with TRBJ1-1, with 9 bases that match TRBD1. CDR1 and CDR2 from the germline V gene are KGHSH and LQKENI. V shed 5 bases and J 7 bases; nucleotides not matched to a gene: 11. CDR3 size: 15 residues. CDR3 amino acids: CASSTTGGRWDEAFF. As DNA, the CDR3 is TGTGCCAGCTCAACGACAGGGGGGAGGTGGGATGAAGCTTTCTTT.

The chain employs TRBV6-2 or TRBV6-3 and TRBJ2-7; 10 positions match TRBD1. The CDR3 is 18 residues long. Germline V gene data show CDR1 as MNHEY and CDR2 as SVGEGT. The V gene end was trimmed by 5 bases and the J gene end by 2 bases; junction bases not matched to a gene: 15. The CDR3 DNA reads TGTGCCAGCAGTCCCCACCCCGGGACAGGGGAAGGAACCTACGAGCAGTACTTC. Amino acids: CASSPHPGTGEGTYEQYF.

This clone was seen a single time. The V and J genes are TRBV19 and TRBJ2-1; D gene unclear. The CDR3 has 18 amino acids. The germline gives CDR1 LNHDA, CDR2 SQIVND (reference sequence). Trimming pared 5 bases from V and 0 bases from J, leaving 20 bases between. In DNA, the CDR3 is TGTGCCAGTAGTGAACGCCGCGATTCGCTGAGCTCCTACAATGAGCAGTTCTTC. Protein: CASSERRDSLSSYNEQFF.

Only a few counts were recorded for this clone. J is TRBJ1-1 and V is TRBV27; no reliable D call. CDR3 length: 13 residues. Germline V gene sequence: CDR1 MNHEY, CDR2 SMNVEV (reference sequence). Trimming removed 8 bases from V and 0 bases from J, with 10 bases in between. The CDR3 is CASGVNLNTEAFF. In DNA form, the CDR3 reads TGTGCCAGCGGAGTAAACCTGAACACTGAAGCTTTCTTT.

The sample holds a few counts of this clone. CDR3 sequence (DNA): TGCGCCAGCAGCCAATCATTGCATGGGGGACAGAAGAATGAAAAACTGTTTTTT. This encodes CASSQSLHGGQKNEKLFF. The chain combines TRBV4-1 with TRBJ1-4; 7 positions agree with TRBD1. Per germline, CDR1 MGHRA and CDR2 YSYEKL. The length of the CDR3 is 18 residues. V lost 2 bases to trimming and J lost 5 bases; unmatched junction nucleotides: 14.

This sequence joins TRBV5-8 and TRBJ1-2; 7 nucleotides align to TRBD1. The germline gives CDR1 SGHTS, CDR2 YDEGEE. There are 16 residues in the CDR3. V trimming: 2 bases; J trimming: 4 bases; junction bases outside the gene matches: 11. The CDR3 loop is CASSLYGSGQTYGYTF. The CDR3 nucleotides are TGTGCCAGCAGCTTATACGGGTCGGGACAGACCTATGGCTACACCTTC.

The chain couples TRBV5-5 to TRBJ1-3; 9 nucleotides agree with TRBD1. The CDR3 has 17 amino acids. The ends lost 2 bases at V and 1 base at J; junction bases unmatched: 7. Germline V CDR1 and CDR2: SGHKS, YYEKEE (reference sequence). The CDR3 loop reads CASSFSRQGVSGNTIYF. The CDR3 DNA reads as TGTGCCAGCAGCTTCTCGAGACAGGGGGTATCTGGAAACACCATATATTTT. Full variable domain (remainder filled in from reference TRBV5-5 and TRBJ1-3): DAGVTQSPTHLIKTRGQQVTLRCSPISGHKSVSWYQQVLGQGPQFIFQYYEKEERGRGNFPDRFSARQFPNYSSELNVNALLLGDSALYLCASSFSRQGVSGNTIYFGEGSWLTVV.

The chain carries TRBV19 and TRBJ1-4, with D hard to call. The germline CDR1 and CDR2 sequences are LNHDA and SQIVND (reference sequence). CDR3 length: 13 residues. Trimming took off 6 bases at V and 8 bases at J, with 13 bases between the two ends. This chain's CDR3 is CASSPDEGEKLFF. The CDR3, as DNA: TGTGCCAGTAGCCCCGATGAGGGCGAAAAACTGTTTTTT.

V and J are TRBV7-2 and TRBJ2-7; 7 bases align to TRBD1. V lost 1 base, J lost 1 base, and 7 bases stayed unmatched. The germline V gene has CDR1 SGHTA and CDR2 FQGNSA. The CDR3 spans 16 residues. This CDR3 reads CASSLGIGGKSYEQYF. The CDR3 coding sequence is TGTGCCAGCAGCTTAGGCATAGGGGGCAAGTCCTACGAGCAGTACTTC.

This chain uses TRBV3-1 (or the pseudogene TRBV3-2) with TRBJ1-2, with 8 bases aligning to TRBD1. J gave up 8 bases and V 5 bases, and 7 bases lay outside the gene matches. Looked up from germline, CDR1 is LGHDT and CDR2 is YNNKEL (reference sequence). CDR3 length: 13 residues. The CDR3 sequence: CASSSTGAEGYTF. CDR3 DNA: TGTGCCAGCAGCTCGACAGGGGCGGAGGGCTACACCTTC.

The chain joins TRBV27 to TRBJ1-1, with 7 nucleotides matching TRBD1. This CDR3 has 18 residues. Trimming removed 3 bases from V and 1 base from J; junction bases left unmatched: 14. Germline assignment: CDR1 MNHEY and CDR2 SMNVEV (reference sequence). CDR3 protein: CASSFDNRGVRGNTEAFF. In DNA form, the CDR3 reads TGTGCCAGCAGTTTTGACAACAGGGGCGTGAGGGGGAACACTGAAGCTTTCTTT.

This clone was observed a few times. This sequence joins TRBV13 and TRBJ2-2; the D gene is possibly TRBD2 (6 bases). Trimming took 5 bases from V and 6 from J, leaving 19 bases between them. This CDR3 is 16 amino acids long. Germline-derived CDR1 and CDR2 are PRHDT and FYEKMQ (reference sequence). DNA of the CDR3: TGTGCCAGCAGCCCCCGATGGAGGGCAGGGTCCGGGGAGCTGTTTTTT. It yields the protein CASSPRWRAGSGELFF.

The rearrangement joins TRBV3-1 (or the pseudogene TRBV3-2) to TRBJ1-6, with D tentatively TRBD1 (5 bases). Germline V lookup: CDR1 LGHDT, CDR2 YNNKEL (reference sequence). The CDR3 consists of 19 residues. V lost 4 bases and J 6 bases, leaving 25 bases between the germline ends. CDR3 in DNA: TGTGCCAGCAGCCCGCCCCCCGGTACAGGAATGGGCCTTAATTCACCCCTCCACTTT. Amino acids: CASSPPPGTGMGLNSPLHF.

This clone was seen once. The J gene is TRBJ2-3, the V gene TRBV3-1 (or the pseudogene TRBV3-2); 9 nucleotides agree with TRBD2. Losses at the gene ends were 1 base for V and 4 bases for J; bases not matched to a gene: 6. Germline V gene lookup returns CDR1 LGHDT and CDR2 YNNKEL (reference sequence). CDR3 length: 16 residues. The CDR3 nucleotides read TGTGCCAGCAGCCAAGGCCCTAGCGGGACCTCAGATACGCAGTATTTT. Translating it yields CASSQGPSGTSDTQYF.

In the case of this clone: Different DNA sequences within this sample yield the same CDR3. This chain joins TRBV7-2 and TRBJ2-6; D is perhaps TRBD2 (6 bases). Trimming cost V 0 bases and J 1 base, with 7 bases left between them. Germline lookup yields CDR1 SGHTA and CDR2 FQGNSA. The CDR3 is 16 amino acids. This CDR3 is CASSLARGSGANVLTF. In DNA form, the CDR3 reads TGTGCCAGCAGCTTAGCGCGGGGATCTGGGGCCAACGTCCTGACTTTC.

The J gene is TRBJ2-5, the V gene TRBV24-1; D is possibly TRBD2 (6 bases). Germline V CDR1 and CDR2: KGHDR, SFDVKD. Trimming shortened V by 7 bases and J by 0 bases, and 14 bases separated the two germline ends. This CDR3 has 15 residues. DNA of the CDR3: TGTGCCACCAGATCGAAGGAGGGGTACCAAGAGACCCAGTACTTC. Amino acid sequence: CATRSKEGYQETQYF.

The gene calls are TRBV14 and TRBJ2-1, with 14 nucleotides matching TRBD2. Trimming removed 4 bases from V and 4 bases from J; junction bases left unmatched: 6. Germline-derived CDR1 and CDR2 are SGHDN and FVKESK. CDR3 length: 17 amino acids. CDR3 DNA: TGTGCCAGCAGCCCCGGGACTAGCGGGAGAGGATACAATGAGCAGTTCTTC. It is translated as CASSPGTSGRGYNEQFF.

The chain joins TRBV4-2 to TRBJ2-3, with 10 bases identical to TRBD1. J was trimmed by 6 bases and V by 4 bases; bases with no gene match: 4. Germline CDR1 and CDR2: LGHNA and YNFKEQ. The CDR3 is 14 residues long. The CDR3 loop reads CASSPDRGRDTQYF. CDR3 in DNA: TGTGCCAGCAGCCCGGACAGGGGGAGGGATACGCAGTATTTT.

This clone turned up a few times. The rearrangement uses TRBV20-1 and TRBJ1-1; weak D call: TRBD1 (6 bases). Germline loops: CDR1 DFQATT, CDR2 SNEGSKA (reference sequence). The CDR3 loop spans 11 amino acids. The V end lost 7 bases, the J end lost 1 base, and 7 bases lay between the germline ends. DNA for the CDR3: TGCAGTGGACAGGAGAACACTGAAGCTTTCTTT. This translates into CSGQENTEAFF.

This clone was recorded once. The chain couples TRBV5-4 to TRBJ2-7; 11 bases align to TRBD2. The ends lost 4 bases at V and 3 bases at J; junction bases unmatched: 9. CDR3 length equals 16 residues. Germline V CDR1 and CDR2: SGHNT, YYREEE (reference sequence). The CDR3 region is CASSLSTSGSFYEQYF. The CDR3 coding sequence is TGTGCCAGCAGCCTATCTACTAGCGGGAGTTTCTACGAGCAGTACTTC.

Comment on this clone: Other DNA variants within this sample encode the same CDR3. The chain couples TRBV5-1 to TRBJ2-2; D gene ambiguous. From germline, CDR1 is SGHRS and CDR2 YFSETQ. Trimming cost V 1 base and J 3 bases, with 7 bases left between them. The CDR3 loop spans 14 amino acids. The CDR3 DNA sequence: TGCGCCAGCAGCTTGAACCGGGACACCGGGGAGCTGTTTTTT. Protein: CASSLNRDTGELFF.

The chain combines TRBV2 with TRBJ1-4; a weak D match, TRBD1 (6 bases). Germline V gives CDR1 SNHLY, CDR2 FYNNEI. The CDR3 is 14 amino acids. With 8 bases removed from V and 3 bases from J, the gap between germline ends came to 13 bases. In DNA, the CDR3 is TGTGCCAGCGGCGGGGGGCTCTCTAATGAAAAACTGTTTTTT. This codes for CASGGGLSNEKLFF.

The chain links TRBV24-1 to TRBJ2-3; 15 nucleotides align to TRBD2. The CDR3 sequence is 16 residues long. V gave up 10 bases and J gave up 6 bases; unmatched junction bases: 10. CDR1 and CDR2 (germline): KGHDR, SFDVKD. Here the CDR3 reads CATSLPGLAGGDTQYF. In DNA form, the CDR3 reads TGTGCCACGAGTCTTCCGGGACTAGCGGGAGGCGATACGCAGTATTTT.

The gene calls are TRBV28 and TRBJ2-5; 8 nucleotides line up with TRBD1. V shed 6 bases and J 5 bases; nucleotides not matched to a gene: 2. The CDR3 spans 12 residues. Germline CDR1 reads MDHEN; CDR2 reads SYDVKM. The chain's CDR3 is CASRRQGETQYF. CDR3 coding DNA: TGTGCCAGCAGGAGACAGGGGGAGACCCAGTACTTC.

This clone was recorded once. The gene calls are TRBV11-2 and TRBJ2-7; 9 nucleotides agree with TRBD1. The length of the CDR3 is 15 residues. CDR1 and CDR2 from the germline V gene are SGHAT and FQNNGV. V trimming: 5 bases; J trimming: 6 bases; junction bases outside the gene matches: 11. This CDR3 is CASSPPGTGRREQYF. The CDR3 coding sequence is TGTGCCAGCAGCCCCCCAGGGACAGGGCGACGCGAGCAGTACTTC.

This rearrangement joins TRBV6-5 to TRBJ2-3; D perhaps matches TRBD1 (5 bases). The V gene lost 4 bases and the J gene lost 0 bases, with 8 bases spanning the gap. Germline V CDR1 and CDR2: MNHEY, SVGAGI. The CDR3 is made up of 14 amino acids. This CDR3 reads CASSSAGSTDTQYF. The CDR3 coding sequence is TGTGCCAGCAGTTCGGCAGGGAGCACAGATACGCAGTATTTT.

This clone was detected once. This chain links TRBV25-1 with TRBJ1-4; the match to TRBD1 covers 9 bases. V lost 6 bases and J lost 8; bases outside the gene matches: 7. Germline loops: CDR1 MGHDK, CDR2 SYGVNS. The CDR3 totals 14 residues. CDR3 in DNA: TGTGCCAGCAGACTGACAGGGACAGGGGAAAAACTGTTTTTT. This encodes CASRLTGTGEKLFF.

The chain uses TRBV27 and TRBJ2-2; possibly TRBD1 for D (6 bases). The germline gives CDR1 MNHEY, CDR2 SMNVEV (reference sequence). There are 16 residues in the CDR3. The V gene lost 5 bases and the J gene lost 3 bases, with 16 bases spanning the gap. The CDR3 spells CASSILQGRDTGELFF. The CDR3 DNA sequence: TGTGCCAGCAGTATTTTACAGGGTAGGGACACCGGGGAGCTGTTTTTT.